The entry below describes one T cell receptor (beta chain). Primers: 60 Vbeta forward and 13 Jbeta reverse. Produced via immunoSEQ multiplex PCR; TCRdb's table is partial and in-frame only. Among more than 90,000 clones listed, under 80% were seen once. The data were taken from a study of cytomegalovirus exposure and HLA in healthy donors. V lost 6 bases and J 4 bases, leaving 11 bases between the germline ends. Germline CDR1 is SQVTM and CDR2 is ANQGSEA. The CDR3 loop spans 12 amino acids. The gene calls are TRBV29-1 and TRBJ2-3, with D perhaps matching TRBD1 (5 bases). The sample comprised PBMCs. This TCR derives from a woman aged 45-60 years in good health and CMV-seropositive. The CDR3 sequence is CSVGLGADTQYF. The CDR3 nucleotides are TGCAGCGTAGGATTAGGGGCAGATACGCAGTATTTT.